This T cell receptor (beta chain) was profiled in a study of Ad26.COV2.S vaccination and SARS-CoV-2 variants. Looking at the study overall: The study gave Ad26.COV2.S intramuscularly, once or twice 56 days apart.

Notes on the study in general: The placebo group had lower spike-specific TCR breadth than the vaccine recipients did. Spike-specific CD8+ and CD4+ T cell responses reportedly showed substantial breadth after vaccination.

Sequencing used immunoSEQ multiplex PCR; TCRdb keeps in-frame clones, though not all of them. Among fewer than 300,000 clones listed, around 87% were seen once. A remark on this clone: Antigen specificity is unknown.

Between the trimmed V and J ends, which lost 11 bases and 1 base, there was a span of 11 bases. This CDR3 is built from 12 residues. The germline gives CDR1 SNHLY, CDR2 FYNNEI. Treatment described: 15 to 20 received Ad26.COV2.S at low or high dose, single or two shots; roughly five received placebo; per-sample allocation not given. Sampling was done on day 63 after the first vaccine or placebo injection. The sample came from a Boston adult aged 18-55 years. Source: peripheral blood, taken in a trial of Ad26.COV2.S vaccine versus placebo. The chain combines TRBV2 with TRBJ2-5; maybe TRBD2 (6 bases). This receptor was obtained from a person aged 18-65 years who received the Ad26.COV2.S COVID-19 vaccine or a placebo. The CDR3 spells CAWGTRQETQYF. The CDR3 DNA follows: TGTGCCTGGGGGACTCGCCAAGAGACCCAGTACTTC.